One sample yielded the 6 T cell receptor beta chains listed below, sequenced in a study of radiation and T cells in renal cell carcinoma. Produced via immunoSEQ multiplex PCR; TCRdb's table is partial and in-frame only. This sample yields 75,000 to 90,000 clones, of which 89% are seen a single time; around 6% belongs to the top ten. Time point meaning: blood 4 weeks post-SBRT, at nephrectomy. Treatment given: 15 Gy SBRT to primary tumor, nephrectomy 4 weeks later. This material consisted of blood, taken from a patient whose treatment included radiotherapy and nephrectomy. The receptors shown here come from a woman aged 70-85 years with renal cell carcinoma.

The genes are TRBV6-5 and TRBJ2-4; D is unresolved. Trimming removed 7 bases from V and 6 bases from J, with 7 bases in between. Germline CDR1 reads MNHEY; CDR2 reads SVGAGI. The CDR3 has 11 amino acids. The CDR3 protein is CASMRRNIQYF. The CDR3 DNA sequence: TGTGCCAGCATGCGAAGAAACATTCAGTACTTC.

This clone was counted between two and nine times. The chain uses TRBV2 and TRBJ1-2; 7 nucleotides agree with TRBD1. The CDR3 runs 16 residues. Germline V lookup: CDR1 SNHLY, CDR2 FYNNEI. V was pared by 2 bases and J by 7 bases, with 13 bases of the junction left unmatched. CDR3 sequence: CASSELTTGSVRGYTF. DNA for the CDR3: TGTGCCAGCAGTGAACTAACGACAGGGAGTGTTCGTGGCTACACCTTC.

This chain uses TRBV25-1 with TRBJ2-5, with no clear D. Trimming stripped 3 bases from V and 7 bases from J, with 9 bases between. This CDR3 region has 12 residues. Germline V gene sequence: CDR1 MGHDK, CDR2 SYGVNS. CDR3 region: CASSEGQSTQYF. The CDR3 nucleotides are TGTGCCAGCAGTGAGGGCCAATCGACCCAGTACTTC.

This chain links TRBV11-2 with TRBJ2-1, with D perhaps matching TRBD2 (6 bases). Trimming pared 3 bases from V and 8 bases from J, leaving 23 bases between. Looked up from germline, CDR1 is SGHAT and CDR2 is FQNNGV. This CDR3 contains 17 residues. CDR3 region: CASSFSHGTRFGDEQFF. The DNA for the CDR3 is TGTGCCAGCAGCTTTTCACACGGGACTCGATTTGGCGATGAGCAGTTCTTC. The entire variable domain, with the rest obtained from reference TRBV11-2 and TRBJ2-1, is as follows: EAGVAQSPRYKIIEKRQSVAFWCNPISGHATLYWYQQILGQGPKLLIQFQNNGVVDDSQLPKDRFSAERLKGVDSTLKIQPAKLEDSAVYLCASSFSHGTRFGDEQFFGPGTRLTVL.

In DNA, the CDR3 is TGTGCCAGCATCCTGGGACAGGGCTACGAGCAGTACTTC. Translation gives CASILGQGYEQYF. V usage is TRBV6-1 and J usage is TRBJ2-7; 9 bases align to TRBD1. V was clipped by 7 bases and J by 3 bases; unmatched bases: 4. CDR1 is MNHNS, CDR2 SASEGT, per germline. The CDR3 spans 13 residues.

The V gene is TRBV5-1, the J gene TRBJ1-3; a weak D match, TRBD1 (5 bases). Germline CDR1 reads SGHRS; CDR2 reads YFSETQ. V was shortened by 1 base and J by 4 bases, with 15 bases between the two germline ends. This CDR3 spans 16 amino acids. The CDR3 nucleotides read TGCGCCAGCAGCTTGACGGTCGGCAGGGCGGGAAACACCATATATTTT. Translation: CASSLTVGRAGNTIYF.